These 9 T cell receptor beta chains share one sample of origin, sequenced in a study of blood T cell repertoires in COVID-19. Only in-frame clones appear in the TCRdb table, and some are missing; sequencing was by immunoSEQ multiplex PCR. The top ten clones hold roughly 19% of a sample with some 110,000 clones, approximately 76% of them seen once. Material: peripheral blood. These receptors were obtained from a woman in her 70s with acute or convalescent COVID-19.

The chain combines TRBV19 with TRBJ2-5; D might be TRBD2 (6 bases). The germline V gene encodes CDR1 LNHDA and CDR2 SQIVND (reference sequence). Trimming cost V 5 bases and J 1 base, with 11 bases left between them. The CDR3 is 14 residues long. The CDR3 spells CASSLRGFQETQYF. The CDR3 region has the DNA TGTGCCAGTAGTCTTCGGGGGTTCCAAGAGACCCAGTACTTC.

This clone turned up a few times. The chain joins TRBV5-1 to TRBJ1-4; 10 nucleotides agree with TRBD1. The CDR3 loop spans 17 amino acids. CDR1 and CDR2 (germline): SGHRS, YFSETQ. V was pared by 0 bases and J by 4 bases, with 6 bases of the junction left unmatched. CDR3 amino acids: CASSLGTGGPFNEKLFF. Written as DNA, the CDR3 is TGCGCCAGCAGCTTGGGGACAGGGGGACCCTTTAATGAAAAACTGTTTTTT.

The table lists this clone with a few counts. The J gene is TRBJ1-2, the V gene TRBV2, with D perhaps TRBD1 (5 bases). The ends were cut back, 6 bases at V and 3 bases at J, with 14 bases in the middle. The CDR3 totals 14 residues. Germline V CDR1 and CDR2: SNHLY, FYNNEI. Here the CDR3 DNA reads TGTGCCAGCAGCCGCGGACAAGCCGACTATGGCTACACCTTC. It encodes CASSRGQADYGYTF.

The CDR3 here is CASSRDRAGETQYF. In DNA form, the CDR3 reads TGTGCCAGCAGCAGGGACAGGGCAGGGGAGACCCAGTACTTC. This chain uses TRBV5-5 with TRBJ2-5; 9 positions match TRBD1. The CDR3 sequence is 14 residues long. V shed 4 bases, J shed 5 bases, and the junction held 6 bases outside the gene matches. Germline values: CDR1 SGHKS, CDR2 YYEKEE (reference sequence).

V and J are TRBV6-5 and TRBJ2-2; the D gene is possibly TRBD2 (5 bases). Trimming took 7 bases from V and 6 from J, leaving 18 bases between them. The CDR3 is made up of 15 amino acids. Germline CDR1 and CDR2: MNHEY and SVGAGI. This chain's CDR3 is CASKGMGSGAGELFF. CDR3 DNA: TGTGCCAGCAAAGGGATGGGGAGTGGCGCCGGGGAGCTGTTTTTT.

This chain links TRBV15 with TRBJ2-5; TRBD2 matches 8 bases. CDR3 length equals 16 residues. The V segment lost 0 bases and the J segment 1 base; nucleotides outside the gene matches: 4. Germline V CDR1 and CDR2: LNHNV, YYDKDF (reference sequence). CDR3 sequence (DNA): TGTGCCACCAGCAGAGATCAGAGCGGGGGCCAAGAGACCCAGTACTTC. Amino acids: CATSRDQSGGQETQYF.

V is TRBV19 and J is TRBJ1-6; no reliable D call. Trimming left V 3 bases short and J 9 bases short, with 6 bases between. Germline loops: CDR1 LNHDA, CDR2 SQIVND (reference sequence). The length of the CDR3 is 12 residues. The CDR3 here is CASSIYSSPLHF. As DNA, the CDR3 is TGTGCCAGTAGTATTTACAGTTCACCCCTCCACTTT.

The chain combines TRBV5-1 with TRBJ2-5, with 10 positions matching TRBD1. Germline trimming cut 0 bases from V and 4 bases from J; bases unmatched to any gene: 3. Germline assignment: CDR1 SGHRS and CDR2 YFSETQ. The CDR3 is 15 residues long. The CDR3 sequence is CASSLERTGGETQYF. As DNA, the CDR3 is TGCGCCAGCAGCTTGGAGCGGACAGGGGGAGAGACCCAGTACTTC.

The CDR3 DNA reads as TGTGCCAGCTCACCACCGCAGGGGCTTCCTGGCTACACCTTC. As protein: CASSPPQGLPGYTF. The chain recombines TRBV18 with TRBJ1-2, with a possible D match to TRBD1 (6 bases). V was pared by 0 bases and J by 7 bases, with 12 bases between. The germline CDR1 and CDR2 sequences are KGHSH and LQKENI. The CDR3 covers 14 residues.